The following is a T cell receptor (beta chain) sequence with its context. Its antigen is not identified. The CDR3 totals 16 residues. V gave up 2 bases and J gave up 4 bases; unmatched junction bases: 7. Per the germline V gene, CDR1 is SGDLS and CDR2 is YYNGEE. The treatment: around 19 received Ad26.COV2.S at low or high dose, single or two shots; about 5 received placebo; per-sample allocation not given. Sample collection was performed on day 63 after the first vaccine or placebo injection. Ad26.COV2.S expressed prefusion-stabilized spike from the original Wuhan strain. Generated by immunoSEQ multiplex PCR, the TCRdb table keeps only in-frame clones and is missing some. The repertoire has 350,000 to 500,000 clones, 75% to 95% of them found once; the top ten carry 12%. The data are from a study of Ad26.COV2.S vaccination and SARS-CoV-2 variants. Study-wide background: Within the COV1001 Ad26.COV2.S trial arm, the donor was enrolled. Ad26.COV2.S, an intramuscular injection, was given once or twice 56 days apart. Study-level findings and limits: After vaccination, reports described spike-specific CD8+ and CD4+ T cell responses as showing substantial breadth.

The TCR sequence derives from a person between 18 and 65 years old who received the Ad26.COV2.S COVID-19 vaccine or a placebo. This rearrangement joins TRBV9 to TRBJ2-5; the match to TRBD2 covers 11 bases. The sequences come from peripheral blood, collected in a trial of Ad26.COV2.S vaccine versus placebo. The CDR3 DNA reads TGTGCCAGCAGCGTCTTCTCTGGACTAGCGGGAGAGACCCAGTACTTC. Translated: CASSVFSGLAGETQYF.